This T cell receptor beta chain was profiled in a study of vaccination and CD4 T cells after COVID-19. Regarding this clonotype: The antigen is unknown.

Germline loops: CDR1 MNHEY, CDR2 SMNVEV (reference sequence). The CDR3 contains 11 residues. Trimming removed 10 bases at V and 8 bases at J, with 12 bases between. The Oncomine TCR Beta short-read assay sequenced DNA from cultured CD4+ T cells. Each CDR3 protein gets one entry after TCRdb re-called the PCR reads with MiXCR. The sample carries some 15,000 distinct CDR3 sequences, roughly 73% recorded once. Treatment defined: approximately nine-day PBMC culture with coronavirus spike peptide pools or control peptides (ViraFEST assay). With fresh IL-2 medium, half the medium was replaced on days 3 and 7.

The TCR comes from a human donor who had recovered from COVID-19. The sequenced sample consisted of CD4+ T cells from blood, cultured in vitro. J is TRBJ2-1 and V is TRBV27; D remains ambiguous. The CDR3 region has the DNA TGTGCCACCCAGTTTGGGGATGAGCAGTTCTTC. Translating gives CATQFGDEQFF.